This entry features one TCR beta chain sequence. Its antigen is currently unknown. The data are from a study of T cell responses to AZD1222 COVID-19 vaccine. Sequenced by immunoSEQ multiplex PCR; TCRdb stores in-frame clones only, minus some. The sample records under 200,000 clones, roughly 92% being singletons. General study results and limits: Spike-specific TCR breadth and depth were elevated following two AZD1222 doses.

This sequence originates from an adult in good health. The material was peripheral blood, obtained on day 0 of AZD1222 vaccination.

The CDR3 protein is CASSLVGGGSDTQYF. CDR3 DNA: TGTGCCAGCAGCTTAGTGGGCGGGGGTTCAGATACGCAGTATTTT. The rearrangement uses TRBV11-2 and TRBJ2-3; 7 bases match TRBD2. The CDR3 runs 15 residues. Germline lookup yields CDR1 SGHAT and CDR2 FQNNGV. The trim removed 1 base at V and 4 bases at J, leaving 5 bases unmatched. Full variable domain (remainder filled in from reference TRBV11-2 and TRBJ2-3): EAGVAQSPRYKIIEKRQSVAFWCNPISGHATLYWYQQILGQGPKLLIQFQNNGVVDDSQLPKDRFSAERLKGVDSTLKIQPAKLEDSAVYLCASSLVGGGSDTQYFGPGTRLTVL.